Below are 24 T cell receptor beta chains sequenced from a single sample in a study of identical twins (dated by TCRdb to the mid-2010s). The library was prepared using 5' RACE. Sequencing took place on an Illumina HiSeq 2000. TCRdb's own reprocessing of the public reads used fastp at Q25 and MiXCR and kept productive beta chains. Rows are combined by CDR3 protein, so each entry shows the most common genes and DNA. This sample holds some 560,000 distinct CDR3 sequences; around 9.6% were observed only once. In total, the top ten clones hold 2.5% to 3.5% of the sample. A further study also used this sample, focusing on yellow fever vaccine responses in identical twins.

The specimen sequenced was PBMCs. These receptors were taken from a woman between 18 and 29 years old in good health.

This clonotype was detected many times. This chain connects TRBV12-3 or TRBV12-4 to TRBJ2-4, with D possibly being TRBD1 or TRBD2 (6 bases each). There are 13 residues in the CDR3. Trimming pared 4 bases from V and 10 bases from J, leaving 14 bases between. CDR3 protein: CASSSDRRGIQYF. The DNA of the CDR3 is TGTGCCAGCAGTTCAGACCGGAGGGGGATTCAGTACTTC.

This clonotype has more than one count but fewer than ten. V usage is TRBV7-9 and J usage is TRBJ2-7, with TRBD1 matching 10 bases. Germline assignment: CDR1 SEHNR and CDR2 FQNEAQ (reference sequence). V shed 3 bases, J shed 6 bases, and the junction held 8 bases outside the gene matches. The CDR3 is 15 amino acids. The CDR3 protein is CASSFPGTGVREQYF. The CDR3 DNA is TGTGCCAGCAGCTTCCCAGGGACAGGGGTGCGCGAGCAGTACTTC.

This clonotype turned up a few times. The chain recombines TRBV12-3 or TRBV12-4 with TRBJ2-7; no firm D call. The CDR3 loop spans 12 amino acids. Trimming pared 6 bases from V and 4 bases from J, leaving 10 bases between. CDR3 in amino acids: CASRPEGYEQYF. The CDR3 nucleotides read TGTGCCAGCAGACCTGAAGGGTACGAGCAGTACTTC.

This clonotype was detected only a few times. CDR3 in DNA: TGTGCCAGCATCGTCCCGGGACAGGGACGGCTCTCAGATACGCAGTATTTT. It codes for CASIVPGQGRLSDTQYF. This sequence joins TRBV7-9 and TRBJ2-3, with 9 bases matching TRBD1. The J segment lost 4 bases and the V segment lost 7 bases, leaving 15 bases of the junction unmatched. Per the germline V gene, CDR1 is SEHNR and CDR2 is FQNEAQ (reference sequence). The CDR3 spans 17 residues.

In its sample, this clonotype was seen many times. J is TRBJ2-5 and V is TRBV5-5; the D gene is possibly TRBD1 (5 bases). V shed 0 bases and J shed 4 bases, with 16 bases lying between them. The CDR3 has 16 amino acids. CDR1 and CDR2 from the germline V gene are SGHKS and YYEKEE (reference sequence). The CDR3 DNA is TGTGCCAGCAGCTTGGCCGGTGGTGCCAGGGTAGAGACCCAGTACTTC. As protein: CASSLAGGARVETQYF.

This clonotype was seen more than once but under ten times. The chain joins TRBV27 to TRBJ2-3, with TRBD1 as a possible D gene (6 bases). V gave up 6 bases and J gave up 12 bases, with 16 bases separating them. Germline V gene data show CDR1 as MNHEY and CDR2 as SMNVEV (reference sequence). The CDR3 has 12 residues. This chain's CDR3 is CASSTQTGSQYF. CDR3 sequence (DNA): TGTGCCAGCAGCACTCAAACAGGGTCCCAGTATTTT.

This clonotype was counted ten times or more. The chain carries TRBV14 and TRBJ1-1; unclear D gene. Trimming took 4 bases from V and 1 from J, leaving 10 bases between them. Germline values: CDR1 SGHDN, CDR2 FVKESK. The length of the CDR3 is 14 residues. This CDR3 is CASSPFLANTEAFF. The CDR3 nucleotides are TGTGCCAGCAGCCCCTTTTTGGCGAACACTGAAGCTTTCTTT.

The genes are TRBV12-3 or TRBV12-4 and TRBJ1-5; D not resolved. The CDR3 spans 12 residues. Trimming cost V 1 base and J 6 bases, with 4 bases left between them. CDR3 amino acids: CASSLVIQPQHF. The CDR3 bases are TGTGCCAGCAGTTTAGTTATTCAGCCCCAGCATTTT.

In its sample, this clonotype was seen many times. V is TRBV3-1 and J is TRBJ2-1; 8 nucleotides agree with TRBD2. V lost 0 bases, J lost 5 bases, and 6 bases stayed unmatched. The CDR3 is 16 residues long. Germline V gene data show CDR1 as LGHDT and CDR2 as YNNKEL (reference sequence). The CDR3, as DNA: TGTGCCAGCAGCCAAGAGTTTACTAGCGGAGACAATGAGCAGTTCTTC. It is translated as CASSQEFTSGDNEQFF.

The rearrangement uses TRBV12-3 or TRBV12-4 and TRBJ1-1; 7 bases fit TRBD1. The ends lost 1 base at V and 6 bases at J; junction bases unmatched: 11. This CDR3 region has 16 residues. In DNA, the CDR3 is TGTGCCAGCAGTTTAGGACAGGGTGCGGGGAGGCCTGAAGCTTTCTTT. It codes for CASSLGQGAGRPEAFF.

The rearrangement uses TRBV6-1 and TRBJ1-1; TRBD1 is a possible D gene (6 bases). With 6 bases removed from V and 4 bases from J, the gap between germline ends came to 15 bases. Germline-derived CDR1 and CDR2 are MNHNS and SASEGT. This CDR3 has 14 residues. The CDR3 is CASRPRVGATEAFF. CDR3 sequence (DNA): TGTGCCAGCAGACCCAGGGTGGGGGCCACTGAAGCTTTCTTT.

This clonotype occurred many times. CDR3 region: CASSQDRNYNEQFF. The CDR3 bases are TGCGCCAGCAGCCAAGACAGGAATTACAATGAGCAGTTCTTC. This chain uses TRBV4-3 with TRBJ2-1; D ambiguous. Trimming removed 0 bases at V and 4 bases at J, with 7 bases between. CDR1 is LGHNA, CDR2 YSLEER, per germline. The CDR3 runs 14 residues.

This rearrangement joins TRBV12-3 or TRBV12-4 to TRBJ2-1, with D perhaps matching TRBD1 or TRBD2 (5 bases each). The ends were cut back, 6 bases at V and 6 bases at J, with 24 bases in the middle. The CDR3 has 17 amino acids. CDR3 in amino acids: CASRSEEGDQRANEQFF. The DNA for the CDR3 is TGTGCCAGCAGATCCGAGGAAGGGGATCAGAGGGCCAATGAGCAGTTCTTC.

The gene calls are TRBV20-1 and TRBJ2-3, with D possibly TRBD1 on 5 matching bases. The CDR3 extends over 13 amino acids. V was clipped by 0 bases and J by 10 bases, with 14 bases between them. The germline V gene encodes CDR1 DFQATT and CDR2 SNEGSKA (reference sequence). The CDR3 coding sequence is TGCAGTGCTAGAGAAGGGGCAGTCCCATCGCAGTATTTT. Its protein is CSAREGAVPSQYF.

This clonotype was detected many times. The genes are TRBV29-1 and TRBJ2-4, with D perhaps given as TRBD1 or TRBD2 (5 bases each). The CDR3 covers 13 residues. The germline V gene encodes CDR1 SQVTM and CDR2 ANQGSEA. Trimming removed 4 bases from V and 7 bases from J, with 14 bases in between. DNA for the CDR3: TGCAGCGTTGTGGGACCCCGGGTTAACATTCAGTACTTC. It specifies CSVVGPRVNIQYF.

The table lists this clonotype with a few counts. The rearrangement joins TRBV2 to TRBJ2-7; 7 nucleotides match TRBD1. This CDR3 has 15 amino acids. The junction had 10 bases not matched to a gene; V was cut back by 2 bases and J by 6 bases. Germline CDR1 is SNHLY and CDR2 is FYNNEI. As DNA, the CDR3 is TGTGCCAGCAGTGAAAAGACATTACGACAGGGCGAGCAGTACTTC. Its protein product is CASSEKTLRQGEQYF.

V gene TRBV6-2 or TRBV6-3 combines with J gene TRBJ1-4; 8 bases are a match to TRBD1. The CDR3 is 17 residues long. Germline V lookup: CDR1 MNHEY, CDR2 SVGEGT. V trimming: 8 bases; J trimming: 8 bases; junction bases outside the gene matches: 19. CDR3 nucleotides: TGTGCCAGCCGGAGCCTTGACAGGGGCGTTGTTCGGGAAAAACTGTTTTTT. Translating it yields CASRSLDRGVVREKLFF.

In this sample, this clonotype turned up many times. The V call is TRBV11-2, the J call TRBJ2-2, with no clear D. V was shortened by 4 bases and J by 6 bases, with 21 bases between the two germline ends. CDR3 length equals 17 residues. The germline gives CDR1 SGHAT, CDR2 FQNNGV. The CDR3 region has the DNA TGTGCCAGCAGCTCTGGGATCGGGTTAGGCGTCGCCGGGGAGCTGTTTTTT. Its protein is CASSSGIGLGVAGELFF. Full variable domain (missing parts from reference TRBV11-2 and TRBJ2-2): EAGVAQSPRYKIIEKRQSVAFWCNPISGHATLYWYQQILGQGPKLLIQFQNNGVVDDSQLPKDRFSAERLKGVDSTLKIQPAKLEDSAVYLCASSSGIGLGVAGELFFGEGSRLTVL.

The chain combines TRBV20-1 with TRBJ2-1, with D tentatively TRBD2 (6 bases). There are 17 residues in the CDR3. In germline, CDR1 is DFQATT, CDR2 SNEGSKA (reference sequence). Trimming took off 5 bases at V and 0 bases at J, with 20 bases between the two ends. The DNA of the CDR3 is TGCAGTGCTCCTACTTGGGCGGGGACCAGCTCCTACAATGAGCAGTTCTTC. Translation: CSAPTWAGTSSYNEQFF.

This clonotype has at least ten counts. The gene calls are TRBV6-2 or TRBV6-3 and TRBJ2-2; 8 nucleotides line up with TRBD1. Trimming took 3 bases from V and 6 from J; bases not matched to a gene: 21. Germline V CDR1 and CDR2: MNHEY, SVGEGT. CDR3 length: 20 amino acids. The CDR3 loop reads CASSYDHRPNRGKGAGELFF. The CDR3 DNA follows: TGTGCCAGCAGTTATGACCACCGGCCGAACAGGGGGAAGGGAGCCGGGGAGCTGTTTTTT.

CDR3 in amino acids: CASSSVKQVNYEQYF. The CDR3 nucleotides are TGTGCCAGCAGCTCCGTTAAGCAGGTTAACTACGAGCAGTACTTC. The chain uses TRBV7-9 and TRBJ2-7; D remains unclear. The CDR3 runs 15 residues. The ends were cut back, 4 bases at V and 3 bases at J, with 16 bases in the middle. Germline-derived CDR1 and CDR2 are SEHNR and FQNEAQ (reference sequence).

This clonotype appeared a single time. Compared with germline, one end of the junction differs, possibly owing to a read error. The rearrangement joins TRBV7-6 to TRBJ2-7; 7 bases are shared with TRBD2. Per the germline V gene, CDR1 is SGHVS and CDR2 is FNYEAQ. This CDR3 spans 13 amino acids. The CDR3 loop is CTSSLGGSYEQYF. CDR3 nucleotide sequence: TGTACCAGCAGCTTAGGCGGGAGCTACGAGCAGTACTTC.

The chain combines TRBV24-1 with TRBJ2-7; possible D gene TRBD2, 7 bases. V lost 6 bases, J lost 1 base, and 15 bases lay in between. The CDR3 runs 15 residues. Looked up from germline, CDR1 is KGHDR and CDR2 is SFDVKD. The CDR3 DNA is TGTGCCACCAGTCCACGGGGAGGGGGATCCTACGAGCAGTACTTC. Protein sequence: CATSPRGGGSYEQYF.

This clonotype was observed at least ten times. The chain recombines TRBV6-2 or TRBV6-3 with TRBJ1-1; TRBD1 is a possible D gene (6 bases). The V end lost 5 bases, the J end lost 11 bases, and 12 bases lay between the germline ends. Per the germline V gene, CDR1 is MNHEY and CDR2 is SVGEGT. The CDR3 is 11 residues long. The CDR3 bases are TGTGCCAGCAGTCTCGGGGGCCCCGCTTTCTTT. Its protein is CASSLGGPAFF.